A selection of T cell receptor beta chains follows, all from one sample in a study of shared clonotypes between healthy human individuals. Generated by immunoSEQ multiplex PCR, the TCRdb table keeps only in-frame clones and is missing some. The sample lists roughly 1.4 million clones; 98% to 99% were seen once. The sequenced sample was naive CD4+ T cells sorted from blood. Receptors were obtained from a man under 40 in good health. The CDR3 runs from the conserved cysteine through the conserved F or W. The D gene is left open where the match is weak. Clone size appears in some rows only: once, few, many, or a class for an expanded clone.

TGTGCCAGCAGCGCCTATACAGGGGGTCATGGCTACACCTTC	CASSAYTGGHGYTF	NA	TRBV9	TRBJ1-2	TRBD1
TGTGCCAGCACCGCCGGAGGGGGAGGCTACAATGAGCAGTTCTTC	CASTAGGGGYNEQFF	NA	TRBV11-2	TRBJ2-1	NA
TGTGCCACCAGCAGAGGGACAGGCCCTCTCACCGGGGAGCTGTTTTTT	CATSRGTGPLTGELFF	NA	TRBV15	TRBJ2-2	TRBD1
TGTGCCAGCAGCCAAGATACTATAGCGGGCAGGGGGCGTCCCGGGGCCAACGTCCTGACTTTC	CASSQDTIAGRGRPGANVLTF	NA	TRBV4-2	TRBJ2-6	NA
TGTGCCAGCAGCTTTGGACTAGCGGGGAATAACAATGAGCAGTTCTTC	CASSFGLAGNNNEQFF	NA	TRBV5-5	TRBJ2-1	TRBD2
TGTGCCAGCAGTAGAGGAGCGGGAGACTACACGAATGAGCAGTTCTTC	CASSRGAGDYTNEQFF	NA	TRBV27	TRBJ2-1	TRBD2
TGTGCCAGCAGCTTGGCCGGCGTTTGGCAGCCTGACTATGGCTACACCTTC	CASSLAGVWQPDYGYTF	NA	TRBV5-4	TRBJ1-2	NA
TGTGCCACCAGCAGACACGGAACCTCTGGGGCCAACGTCCTGACTTTC	CATSRHGTSGANVLTF	once	TRBV15	TRBJ2-6	NA
TGTGCCAGCAGCCGGGACTGGAGGTACAATGAGCAGTTCTTC	CASSRDWRYNEQFF	NA	TRBV7-8	TRBJ2-1	NA
TGCAGCGTCGGGGACTACTACAATGAGCAGTTCTTC	CSVGDYYNEQFF	NA	TRBV29-1	TRBJ2-1	TRBD2
TGTGCCAGCAGAAAAGAGGGCGGTCGAATAACAGATACGCAGTATTTT	CASRKEGGRITDTQYF	once	TRBV5-5	TRBJ2-3	NA
TGTGCCAGCAGTTACAGTAAGCAAGATACGCAGTATTTT	CASSYSKQDTQYF	NA	TRBV6-5	TRBJ2-3	NA
TGTGCCAGCAGTTACATCAGTAGTGAGCAGTTCTTC	CASSYISSEQFF	NA	TRBV6-6	TRBJ2-1	NA
TGTGCCAGCAGGCGTGGGCCCACAGATACGCAGTATTTT	CASRRGPTDTQYF	NA	TRBV7-2	TRBJ2-3	NA
TGTGCCAGCAGTGATAGGGGACCCCATGAAAAACTGTTTTTT	CASSDRGPHEKLFF	once	TRBV6-5	TRBJ1-4	NA
TGTGCCACCGGACGGGGACAGGGTATTAATTCCCGGGTCTACGAGCAGTACTTC	CATGRGQGINSRVYEQYF	NA	TRBV15	TRBJ2-7	TRBD1
TGTGCCAGCAGCGTAGAGTTTGCTCGGGATACGCAGTATTTT	CASSVEFARDTQYF	NA	TRBV9	TRBJ2-3	NA
TGTGCCAGCAGCGCCACACAGGGGGTAAACACCATATATTTT	CASSATQGVNTIYF	NA	TRBV9	TRBJ1-3	TRBD1
TGTGCCTGGAGTGTGGGAAGGGCAGATACGCAGTATTTT	CAWSVGRADTQYF	NA	TRBV30	TRBJ2-3	NA
TGTGCCAGCAGCCAAGAAGGCCAGTCCGACGAGCAGTACTTC	CASSQEGQSDEQYF	NA	TRBV4-2	TRBJ2-7	NA
TGTGCCAGCAGCACATGGGGCGGGACAGCTCTCTACGAGCAGTACTTC	CASSTWGGTALYEQYF	NA	TRBV11-2	TRBJ2-7	NA
TGTGCCAGCAGCTTAGGGGGAGCGGGGAATAGCAATCAGCTCCAGCATTTT	CASSLGGAGNSNQLQHF	NA	TRBV7-9	TRBJ1-5	NA
TGTGCCAGCAGCCAAGTTACAGGGGGGCCCTACAATGAGCAGTTCTTC	CASSQVTGGPYNEQFF	NA	TRBV14	TRBJ2-1	TRBD1
TGTGCCACCGACCGGGGGGCTGCCTCCTACGAGCAGTACTTC	CATDRGAASYEQYF	NA	TRBV28	TRBJ2-7	NA
TGTGCCATCAGTGCGGGGTTGGACTATGGCTACACCTTC	CAISAGLDYGYTF	NA	TRBV10-3	TRBJ1-2	NA
TGTGCCAGCTCCCGGAGAGCGGGAGTAGAGACCCAGTACTTC	CASSRRAGVETQYF	NA	TRBV18	TRBJ2-5	TRBD2
TGCAGCGTCCTTTACCGGGACTATGGCTACACCTTC	CSVLYRDYGYTF	NA	TRBV29-1	TRBJ1-2	NA
TGTGCCAGCAACCCATCGACAGGGGGTTTGGCTGAAGCTTTCTTT	CASNPSTGGLAEAFF	NA	TRBV28	TRBJ1-1	TRBD1
TGTGCCAGCACCTTAGCGGGAGCGCCAGAGACCCAGTACTTC	CASTLAGAPETQYF	NA	TRBV6-1	TRBJ2-5	TRBD2
TGTGCCAGCAGCTTAAGCTCGAGCTCCTACAATGAGCAGTTCTTC	CASSLSSSSYNEQFF	NA	TRBV7-2	TRBJ2-1	NA
TGCAGTGCTAGAGGCGACAGGCGACAGTACTTC	CSARGDRRQYF	NA	TRBV20-1	TRBJ2-5	NA
TGTGCCACCAGCAGAGGGACAGGGGTAGCCTACGAGCAGTACTTC	CATSRGTGVAYEQYF	NA	TRBV15	TRBJ2-7	TRBD1
TGTGCCAGCTCGTACCACCCCCGTTATAGGGCTGGACTGTTTTTT	CASSYHPRYRAGLFF	NA	TRBV18	TRBJ1-4	NA
TGCGCCAGCAGCTTGGCGACAGGGGGCGAAGGAGGCTACACCTTC	CASSLATGGEGGYTF	NA	TRBV5-1	TRBJ1-2	TRBD1
TGTGCCAGCAGCTTACAGGGGGCGGGCTATTACGAGCAGTACTTC	CASSLQGAGYYEQYF	NA	TRBV7-3	TRBJ2-7	TRBD1
TGCGCCAGCAGCTCGGGGACAGCAGCGGGGGAGCAGTTCTTC	CASSSGTAAGEQFF	NA	TRBV5-1	TRBJ2-1	NA
TGTGCCAGTAGTACTAGCGGCACCGGGGAGCTGTTTTTT	CASSTSGTGELFF	NA	TRBV19	TRBJ2-2	TRBD2
TGCGCCAGCAGCCAAGAACGGGCCTTAGATACGCAGTATTTT	CASSQERALDTQYF	NA	TRBV4-1	TRBJ2-3	NA
TGTGCCAGCAGCCAAGAAGGGAGGGTTAACGGGATAGGAGAGCAGTACTTC	CASSQEGRVNGIGEQYF	NA	TRBV4-2	TRBJ2-7	TRBD2
TGTGCCAGCAGCTTGGCGGTTAGCGGGGGGAACAATGAGCAGTTCTTC	CASSLAVSGGNNEQFF	NA	TRBV5-4	TRBJ2-1	TRBD2
TGTGCCAGCAGCCAACTAGCGGGAGCCTACGAGCAGTACTTC	CASSQLAGAYEQYF	once	TRBV11-2	TRBJ2-7	TRBD2
TGCAGCGTTGAAAAAGGGTCTGGCTACACCTTC	CSVEKGSGYTF	once	TRBV29-1	TRBJ1-2	NA
TGTGCCAGCTCAAGACTGACTAGCGGGTCCATCACAGATACGCAGTATTTT	CASSRLTSGSITDTQYF	NA	TRBV18	TRBJ2-3	TRBD2
TGCGCCAGCGGACCAGATTTCATAGGCAGCGCGAACACCGGGGAGCTGTTTTTT	CASGPDFIGSANTGELFF	NA	TRBV4-1	TRBJ2-2	NA
TGCGCCAGCAGCCCGCCGGCCTACACAGATACGCAGTATTTT	CASSPPAYTDTQYF	NA	TRBV5-1	TRBJ2-3	NA
TGTGCCAGCAGCTTATTTGTTGCGGGAGGGCCCTACGAGCAGTACTTC	CASSLFVAGGPYEQYF	NA	TRBV7-2	TRBJ2-7	TRBD2
TGTGCCAGCAGAGACCGGGACACCCTGAGCGGGGAGCTGTTTTTT	CASRDRDTLSGELFF	NA	TRBV6-1	TRBJ2-2	NA
TGTGCCTGGAGTGTAAGGGACTTTCCGGGTTTGAACACTGAAGCTTTCTTT	CAWSVRDFPGLNTEAFF	NA	TRBV30	TRBJ1-1	NA
TGTGCCAGCAGCTCTCTAGCCGGGACCAAAACCTACGAGCAGTACTTC	CASSSLAGTKTYEQYF	NA	TRBV11-2	TRBJ2-7	NA